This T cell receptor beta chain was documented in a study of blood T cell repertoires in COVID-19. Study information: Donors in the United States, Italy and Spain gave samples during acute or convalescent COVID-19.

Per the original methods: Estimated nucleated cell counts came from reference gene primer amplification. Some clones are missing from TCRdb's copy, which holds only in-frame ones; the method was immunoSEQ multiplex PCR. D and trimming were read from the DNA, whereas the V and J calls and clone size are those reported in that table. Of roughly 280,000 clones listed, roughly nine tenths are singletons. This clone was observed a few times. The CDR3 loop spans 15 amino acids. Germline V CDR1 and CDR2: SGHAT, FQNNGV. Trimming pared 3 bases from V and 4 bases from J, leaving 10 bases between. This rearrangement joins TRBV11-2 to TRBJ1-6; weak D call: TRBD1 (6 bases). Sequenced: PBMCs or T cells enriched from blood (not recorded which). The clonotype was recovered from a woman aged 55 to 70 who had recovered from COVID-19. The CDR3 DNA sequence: TGTGCCAGCAGCTTCCTGGGACAATATAATTCACCCCTCCACTTT. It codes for CASSFLGQYNSPLHF.